Presented here are 11 T cell receptor beta chains from one specimen sequenced in a study of T cells in localized non-small cell lung cancer (TCRdb year 2020). To prepare the library, the immunoSEQ multiplex PCR assay was applied. TCRdb carries this immuneACCESS record with in-frame sequences only. Its versions omit some clonotypes, under half of them owing to an unresolved V gene in the studies checked, with the rest unexplained. For this sample there are around 100,000 clones; around 90% appear just once. The top ten constitute roughly 15% of the sample. The sample here was peripheral blood, taken before any cancer treatment. The origin of the receptors is a man between 40 and 70 years old with stage I squamous cell lung carcinoma.

V usage is TRBV27 and J usage is TRBJ2-2; no definite D call. The CDR3 loop spans 16 amino acids. CDR1 and CDR2 (germline): MNHEY, SMNVEV (reference sequence). Trimming cost V 10 bases and J 0 bases, with 18 bases left between them. The CDR3 DNA is TGTGCCACCCTCCCGGGCAGGCCCTCGAACACCGGGGAGCTGTTTTTT. Its translation: CATLPGRPSNTGELFF.

The rearrangement uses TRBV19 and TRBJ2-2; D call uncertain. This CDR3 comprises 16 residues. Trimming removed 4 bases from V and 1 base from J, with 13 bases in between. Germline CDR1 is LNHDA and CDR2 is SQIVND (reference sequence). The CDR3, as DNA: TGTGCCAGTAGTAGCTCGGACCGCAGGAACACCGGGGAGCTGTTTTTT. Its translation: CASSSSDRRNTGELFF. The full variable domain, in which reference TRBV19 and TRBJ2-2 provide the parts outside the CDR3, is DGGITQSPKYLFRKEGQNVTLSCEQNLNHDAMYWYRQDPGQGLRLIYYSQIVNDFQKGDIAEGYSVSREKKESFPLTVTSAQKNPTAFYLCASSSSDRRNTGELFFGEGSRLTVL.

V gene TRBV9 combines with J gene TRBJ1-3; maybe TRBD1 (6 bases). This CDR3 region has 15 residues. The V gene's germline CDR1 is SGDLS and CDR2 YYNGEE. Trimming took 4 bases from V and 4 from J, leaving 15 bases between them. The CDR3 sequence is CASSSRPGTGNTIYF. The CDR3 DNA sequence: TGTGCCAGCAGCTCCCGACCCGGGACAGGAAACACCATATATTTT.

The genes are TRBV27 and TRBJ1-2; D is unclear. With 5 bases removed from V and 6 bases from J, the gap between germline ends came to 13 bases. CDR3 length equals 13 residues. Germline loops: CDR1 MNHEY, CDR2 SMNVEV (reference sequence). The CDR3 sequence is CASSPAPGDGYTF. The DNA for the CDR3 is TGTGCCAGCAGTCCCGCTCCCGGGGATGGCTACACCTTC.

The V gene is TRBV7-3, the J gene TRBJ2-3; maybe TRBD2 (5 bases). V lost 8 bases and J lost 3, with 15 bases in between. The CDR3 runs to 14 residues. From germline, CDR1 is SGHTA and CDR2 FQGTGA. This CDR3 reads CASSRRGDTDTQYF. In nucleotides, the CDR3 is TGTGCCAGCTCGAGACGGGGTGATACAGATACGCAGTATTTT.

The DNA for the CDR3 is TGTGCTAGTGGAACATGGGGGGAGAATCAGCCCCAGCATTTT. Translating gives CASGTWGENQPQHF. The gene calls are TRBV12-5 and TRBJ1-5; possible D gene TRBD1, 5 bases. V dropped 6 bases and J dropped 4 bases, with 13 bases sitting between them. The germline V gene encodes CDR1 LGHNT and CDR2 FRNRAP. This CDR3 has 14 residues.

This chain links TRBV28 with TRBJ1-4; D might be TRBD1 (6 bases). This CDR3 comprises 14 residues. In germline, CDR1 is MDHEN, CDR2 SYDVKM. V was clipped by 7 bases and J by 8 bases, with 17 bases between them. CDR3 in amino acids: CASTPGAGAEKLFF. In DNA form, the CDR3 reads TGTGCCAGCACTCCTGGGGCAGGGGCCGAAAAACTGTTTTTT. Full variable domain (missing parts from reference TRBV28 and TRBJ1-4): DVKVTQSSRYLVKRTGEKVFLECVQDMDHENMFWYRQDPGLGLRLIYFSYDVKMKEKGDIPEGYSVSREKKERFSLILESASTNQTSMYLCASTPGAGAEKLFFGSGTQLSVL.

The V and J genes are TRBV5-5 and TRBJ2-5, with TRBD2 as a possible D gene (6 bases). The CDR3 loop spans 11 amino acids. Germline assignment: CDR1 SGHKS and CDR2 YYEKEE (reference sequence). Deletions cut 4 bases from V and 5 bases from J, with 6 bases between. This chain's CDR3 is CASSAGETQYF. The CDR3, as DNA: TGTGCCAGCAGCGCGGGGGAGACCCAGTACTTC.

The rearrangement joins TRBV7-9 to TRBJ1-2, with 8 bases matching TRBD1. Germline V CDR1 and CDR2: SEHNR, FQNEAQ (reference sequence). The CDR3 is made up of 14 amino acids. The trim removed 7 bases at V and 1 base at J, leaving 5 bases unmatched. CDR3 region: CASTLTGVNYGYTF. In nucleotides, the CDR3 is TGTGCCAGCACCCTGACAGGGGTTAACTATGGCTACACCTTC.

With respect to this clone: This specimen includes other DNA sequences encoding the same CDR3. The chain carries TRBV19 and TRBJ1-1; D gene uncertain. The CDR3 contains 13 residues. V was clipped by 2 bases and J by 1 base, with 5 bases between them. The V gene's germline CDR1 is LNHDA and CDR2 SQIVND (reference sequence). In DNA, the CDR3 is TGTGCCAGTAGTATAATTGGGAACACTGAAGCTTTCTTT. The encoded protein is CASSIIGNTEAFF.

The chain couples TRBV13 to TRBJ2-1; D is undetermined. V shed 2 bases and J shed 9 bases, with 11 bases lying between them. CDR3 length: 13 residues. CDR1 PRHDT and CDR2 FYEKMQ come from the germline V gene (reference sequence). The CDR3 is CASSLNMWAEQFF. The CDR3 nucleotides are TGTGCCAGCAGCTTAAACATGTGGGCTGAGCAGTTCTTC.